The following is a TCR beta chain sequence with its context. Trimming took 1 base from V and 2 from J, leaving 5 bases between them. The CDR3 totals 13 residues. CDR1 and CDR2 (germline): KGHSH, LQKENI. The sample originates from a study of regulatory and conventional T cells in RAG deficiency. Conventional CD4+ T cells were sorted from blood as CD25-low CD127-high cells. Profiling relied on immunoSEQ multiplex PCR, and the TCRdb table lists in-frame clones only, not all of them. The sample has some 20,000 clones, 85% to 95% seen once; the top ten hold less than 0.85%. The sample was also reused in another study, on regulatory T cells. From that second work: Amplification used 52 TRBV primers and 13 TRBJ primers. Skewed V and J usage and few unique V-J pairs marked patient repertoires, most in Tregs.

This rearrangement joins TRBV18 to TRBJ2-5; D unresolved. The TCR was taken from a human donor in good health. The specimen sequenced was CD4+ T cells sorted from blood. DNA for the CDR3: TGTGCCAGCTCACCACTTGAGCAAGAGACCCAGTACTTC. Its protein product is CASSPLEQETQYF. The full variable domain, with the rest looked up from reference TRBV18 and TRBJ2-5, is NAGVMQNPRHLVRRRGQEARLRCSPMKGHSHVYWYRQLPEEGLKFMVYLQKENIIDESGMPKERFSAEFPKEGPSILRIQQVVRGDSAAYFCASSPLEQETQYFGPGTRLLVL.